The sequence of this TCR beta chain was determined in a study of cytomegalovirus exposure and HLA in healthy donors. This clone appeared a few times. The PCR ran on 60 Vbeta and 13 Jbeta primers. Clones were sequenced by immunoSEQ multiplex PCR, and TCRdb holds only the in-frame ones, with some missing. The sample includes under 200,000 clones, about nine tenths of them seen just once. The CDR3 length is 14 residues. Germline assignment: CDR1 SGHKS and CDR2 YYEKEE (reference sequence). V dropped 3 bases and J dropped 7; count of bases not matched to a gene: 6. The J gene is TRBJ1-1, the V gene TRBV5-5; 10 bases agree with TRBD1. Sequenced input: PBMCs. The receptor was derived from a boy between 2 and 10 years old in good health and CMV-seronegative. The CDR3 loop is CASSYGTGEYEAFF. The CDR3 coding sequence is TGTGCCAGCAGCTACGGGACAGGGGAATATGAAGCTTTCTTT.